The clone carrying this TCR beta chain was observed at least ten times. Its antigen is unidentified. Germline V CDR1 and CDR2: SEHNR, FQNEAQ (reference sequence). V lost 4 bases, J lost 7 bases, and 10 bases lay in between. The CDR3 has 12 residues. This sample is drawn from a study of metastatic and nonmetastatic thyroid tumors. Points from the study as a whole: For both blood and tumor, malignant thyroid tumors reportedly showed significantly higher TCR beta diversity than benign nodules did.

In the original analysis: CDR3 was compared across clinicopathological groups, and the resulting differences were used to build a distant-metastasis classifier for papillary thyroid cancer. TCRdb reanalyzed the PCR reads via MiXCR. The V and J calls shown here were made by TCRdb, not taken from the authors' results. The table records about 39,000 clones, 15% to 20% of them present only once. Among the patients, none had received any treatment before thyroid surgery. The chain links TRBV7-9 to TRBJ1-2; D may be TRBD1 (6 bases). The clonotype was recovered from a female donor with papillary thyroid cancer or a benign thyroid nodule (not recorded which). Some clones in this sample may be carry-over from other donors' samples. Source material: tumor tissue. The CDR3 DNA reads as TGTGCCAGCAGCTCAAACAGGGCTGGCTACACCTTC. As protein: CASSSNRAGYTF.